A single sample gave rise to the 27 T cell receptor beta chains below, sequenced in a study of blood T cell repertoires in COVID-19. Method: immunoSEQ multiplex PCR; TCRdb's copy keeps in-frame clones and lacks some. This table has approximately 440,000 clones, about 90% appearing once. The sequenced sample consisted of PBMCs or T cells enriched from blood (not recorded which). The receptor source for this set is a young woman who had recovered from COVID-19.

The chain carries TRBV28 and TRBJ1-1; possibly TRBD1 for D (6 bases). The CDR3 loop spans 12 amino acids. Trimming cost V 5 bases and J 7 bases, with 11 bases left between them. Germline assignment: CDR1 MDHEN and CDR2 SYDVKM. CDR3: CASSGATGEAFF. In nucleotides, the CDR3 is TGTGCCAGCAGTGGGGCGACAGGTGAAGCTTTCTTT.

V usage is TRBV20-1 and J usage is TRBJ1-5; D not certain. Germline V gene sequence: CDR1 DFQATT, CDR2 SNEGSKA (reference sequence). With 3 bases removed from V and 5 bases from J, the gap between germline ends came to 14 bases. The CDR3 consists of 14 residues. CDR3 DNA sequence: TGCAGTGCTAGTCAGCAGGTATTATATCAGCCCCAGCATTTT. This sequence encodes CSASQQVLYQPQHF.

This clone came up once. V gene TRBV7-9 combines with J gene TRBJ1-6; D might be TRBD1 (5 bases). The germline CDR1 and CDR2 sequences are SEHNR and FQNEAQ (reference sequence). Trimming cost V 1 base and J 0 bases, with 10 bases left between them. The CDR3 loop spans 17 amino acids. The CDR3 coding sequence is TGTGCCAGCAGCTTAGGCGGGGGACGCTCCTATAATTCACCCCTCCACTTT. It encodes CASSLGGGRSYNSPLHF.

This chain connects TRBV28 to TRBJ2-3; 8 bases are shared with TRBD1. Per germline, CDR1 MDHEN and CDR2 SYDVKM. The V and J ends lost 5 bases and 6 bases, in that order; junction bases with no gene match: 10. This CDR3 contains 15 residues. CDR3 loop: CASSPHRGAVDTQYF. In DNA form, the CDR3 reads TGTGCCAGCAGTCCCCACAGGGGGGCGGTGGATACGCAGTATTTT. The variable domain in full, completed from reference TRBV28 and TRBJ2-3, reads DVKVTQSSRYLVKRTGEKVFLECVQDMDHENMFWYRQDPGLGLRLIYFSYDVKMKEKGDIPEGYSVSREKKERFSLILESASTNQTSMYLCASSPHRGAVDTQYFGPGTRLTVL.

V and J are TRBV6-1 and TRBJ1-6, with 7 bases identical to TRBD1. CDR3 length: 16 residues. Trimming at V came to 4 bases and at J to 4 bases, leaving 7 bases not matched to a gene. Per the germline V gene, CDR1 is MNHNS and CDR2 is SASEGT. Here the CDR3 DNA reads TGTGCCAGCAGTGGTACAGGGGCCCTTTATAATTCACCCCTCCACTTT. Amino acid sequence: CASSGTGALYNSPLHF.

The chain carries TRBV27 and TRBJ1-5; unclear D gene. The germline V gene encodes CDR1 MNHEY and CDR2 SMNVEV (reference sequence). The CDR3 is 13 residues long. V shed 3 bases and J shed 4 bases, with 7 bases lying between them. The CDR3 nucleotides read TGTGCCAGCAGTTTTAACGGTAATCAGCCCCAGCATTTT. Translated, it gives CASSFNGNQPQHF.

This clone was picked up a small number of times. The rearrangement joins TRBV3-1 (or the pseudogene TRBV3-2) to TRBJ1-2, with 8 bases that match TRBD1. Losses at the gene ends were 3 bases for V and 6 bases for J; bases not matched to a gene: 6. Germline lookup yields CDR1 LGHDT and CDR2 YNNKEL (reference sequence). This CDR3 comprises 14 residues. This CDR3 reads CASSHLDRGDGYTF. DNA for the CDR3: TGTGCCAGCAGCCATCTCGACAGGGGTGATGGCTACACCTTC.

This CDR3 is CASSPKDGGTGELFF. As DNA, the CDR3 is TGTGCCAGCAGCCCCAAAGACGGCGGAACCGGGGAGCTGTTTTTT. This chain links TRBV6-4 with TRBJ2-2; D unclear. This CDR3 region has 15 residues. CDR1 MRHNA and CDR2 SNTAGT come from the germline V gene. Trimming took off 6 bases at V and 5 bases at J, with 16 bases between the two ends.

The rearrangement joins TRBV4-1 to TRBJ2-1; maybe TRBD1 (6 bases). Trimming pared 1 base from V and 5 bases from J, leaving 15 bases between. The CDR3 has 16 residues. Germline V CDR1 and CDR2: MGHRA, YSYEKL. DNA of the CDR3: TGCGCCAGCAGCCAAGGCCCTATTCAGGGGCACAATGAGCAGTTCTTC. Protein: CASSQGPIQGHNEQFF.

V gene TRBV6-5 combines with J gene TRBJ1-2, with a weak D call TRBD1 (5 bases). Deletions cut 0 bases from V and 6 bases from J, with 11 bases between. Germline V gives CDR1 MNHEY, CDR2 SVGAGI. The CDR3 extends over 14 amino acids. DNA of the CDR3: TGTGCCAGCAGTTACTCGTGGGGCCTCGATGGCTACACCTTC. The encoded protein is CASSYSWGLDGYTF.

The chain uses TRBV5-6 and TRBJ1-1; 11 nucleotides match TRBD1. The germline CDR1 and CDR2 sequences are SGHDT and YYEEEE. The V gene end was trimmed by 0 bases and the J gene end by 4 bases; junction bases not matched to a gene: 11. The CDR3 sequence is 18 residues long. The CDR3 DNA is TGTGCCAGCAGCTTGGTATTGAGGACAGGGGGCCACAGCACTGAAGCTTTCTTT. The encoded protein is CASSLVLRTGGHSTEAFF.

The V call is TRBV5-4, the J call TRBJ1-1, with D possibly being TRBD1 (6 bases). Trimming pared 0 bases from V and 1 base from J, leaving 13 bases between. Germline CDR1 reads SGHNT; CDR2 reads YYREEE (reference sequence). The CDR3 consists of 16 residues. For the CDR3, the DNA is TGTGCCAGCAGCTTGGGCAGGGGCATCGAGAACACTGAAGCTTTCTTT. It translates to CASSLGRGIENTEAFF.

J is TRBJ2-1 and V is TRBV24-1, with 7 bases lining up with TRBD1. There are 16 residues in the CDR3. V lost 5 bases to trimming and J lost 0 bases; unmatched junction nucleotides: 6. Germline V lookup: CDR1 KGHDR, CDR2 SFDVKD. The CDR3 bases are TGTGCCACCAGTGTTTCGACAGGGAGCTCCTACAATGAGCAGTTCTTC. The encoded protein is CATSVSTGSSYNEQFF.

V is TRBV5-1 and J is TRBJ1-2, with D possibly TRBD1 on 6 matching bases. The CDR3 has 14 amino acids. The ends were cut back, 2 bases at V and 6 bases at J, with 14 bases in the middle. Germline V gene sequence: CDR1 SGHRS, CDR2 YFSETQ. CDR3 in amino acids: CASSFLTGLNGYTF. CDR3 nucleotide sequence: TGCGCCAGCAGCTTCCTCACAGGGTTGAATGGCTACACCTTC. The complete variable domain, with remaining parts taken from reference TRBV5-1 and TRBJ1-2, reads KAGVTQTPRYLIKTRGQQVTLSCSPISGHRSVSWYQQTPGQGLQFLFEYFSETQRNKGNFPGRFSGRQFSNSRSEMNVSTLELGDSALYLCASSFLTGLNGYTFGSGTRLTVV.

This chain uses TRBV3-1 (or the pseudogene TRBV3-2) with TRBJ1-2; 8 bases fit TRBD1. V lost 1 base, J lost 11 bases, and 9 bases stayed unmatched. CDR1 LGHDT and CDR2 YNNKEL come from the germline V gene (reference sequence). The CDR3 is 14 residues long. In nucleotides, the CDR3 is TGTGCCAGCAGCCAAGCGGGACAGGAGGGGGGATACACCTTC. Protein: CASSQAGQEGGYTF.

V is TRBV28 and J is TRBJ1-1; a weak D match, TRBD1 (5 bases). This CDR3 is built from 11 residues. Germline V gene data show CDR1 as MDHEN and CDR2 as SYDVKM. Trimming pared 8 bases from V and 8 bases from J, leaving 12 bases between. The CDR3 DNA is TGTGCCAGCGAGACAGCCGTAGAAGCTTTCTTT. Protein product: CASETAVEAFF.

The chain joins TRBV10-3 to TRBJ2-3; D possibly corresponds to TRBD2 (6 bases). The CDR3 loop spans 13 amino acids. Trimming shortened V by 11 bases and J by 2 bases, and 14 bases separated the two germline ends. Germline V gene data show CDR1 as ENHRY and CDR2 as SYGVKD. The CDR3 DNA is TGTGCCCTTTCACGGGAGTCCACAGATACGCAGTATTTT. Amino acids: CALSRESTDTQYF.

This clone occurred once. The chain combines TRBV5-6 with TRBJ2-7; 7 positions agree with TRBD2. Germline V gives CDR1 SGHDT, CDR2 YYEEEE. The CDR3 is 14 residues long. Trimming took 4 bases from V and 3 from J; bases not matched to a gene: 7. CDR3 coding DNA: TGTGCCAGCAGCCGCGGGGGAGAAGGCTACGAGCAGTACTTC. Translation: CASSRGGEGYEQYF.

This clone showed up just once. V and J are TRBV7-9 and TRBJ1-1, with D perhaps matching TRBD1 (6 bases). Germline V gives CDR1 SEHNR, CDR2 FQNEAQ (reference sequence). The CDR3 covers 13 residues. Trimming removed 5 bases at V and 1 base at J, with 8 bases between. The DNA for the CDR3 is TGTGCCAGCAGCGGACAGCAGAACACTGAAGCTTTCTTT. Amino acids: CASSGQQNTEAFF.

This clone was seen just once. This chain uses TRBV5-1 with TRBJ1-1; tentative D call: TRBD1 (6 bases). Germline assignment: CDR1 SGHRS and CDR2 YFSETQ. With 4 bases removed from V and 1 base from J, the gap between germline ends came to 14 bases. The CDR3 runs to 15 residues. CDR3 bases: TGCGCCAGCAGCCCCGGACAGTTTAGGAACACTGAAGCTTTCTTT. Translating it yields CASSPGQFRNTEAFF.

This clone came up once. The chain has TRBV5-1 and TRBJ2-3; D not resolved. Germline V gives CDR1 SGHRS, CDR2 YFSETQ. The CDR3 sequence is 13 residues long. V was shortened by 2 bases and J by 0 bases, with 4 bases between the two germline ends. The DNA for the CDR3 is TGCGCCAGCAGCTTTCAGAGCACAGATACGCAGTATTTT. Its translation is CASSFQSTDTQYF. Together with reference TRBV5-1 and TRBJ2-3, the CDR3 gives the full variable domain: KAGVTQTPRYLIKTRGQQVTLSCSPISGHRSVSWYQQTPGQGLQFLFEYFSETQRNKGNFPGRFSGRQFSNSRSEMNVSTLELGDSALYLCASSFQSTDTQYFGPGTRLTVL.

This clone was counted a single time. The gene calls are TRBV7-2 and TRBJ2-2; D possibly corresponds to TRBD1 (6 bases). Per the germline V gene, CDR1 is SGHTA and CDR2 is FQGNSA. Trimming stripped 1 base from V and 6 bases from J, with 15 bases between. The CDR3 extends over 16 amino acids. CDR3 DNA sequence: TGTGCCAGCAGCTTAGGCGTCCAGGGGATCCCCGGGGAGCTGTTTTTT. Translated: CASSLGVQGIPGELFF.

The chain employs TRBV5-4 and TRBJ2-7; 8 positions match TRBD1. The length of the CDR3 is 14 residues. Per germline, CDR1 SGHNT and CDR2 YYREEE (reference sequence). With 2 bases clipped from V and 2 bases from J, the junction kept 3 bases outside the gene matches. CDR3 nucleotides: TGTGCCAGCAGCTTCGGGACAGGTACCTACGAGCAGTACTTC. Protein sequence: CASSFGTGTYEQYF.

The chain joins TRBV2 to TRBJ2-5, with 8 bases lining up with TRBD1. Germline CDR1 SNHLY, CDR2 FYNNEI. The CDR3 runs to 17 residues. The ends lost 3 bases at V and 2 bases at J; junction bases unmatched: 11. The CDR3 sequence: CASSDSGTGQLQETQYF. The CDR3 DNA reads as TGTGCCAGCAGTGATTCGGGGACAGGCCAACTTCAAGAGACCCAGTACTTC.

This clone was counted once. In DNA form, the CDR3 reads TGTGCCAGCAGCTTAGAGAGTCTCGGGTCGCAGTATTTT. Translation gives CASSLESLGSQYF. The chain recombines TRBV7-8 with TRBJ2-3, with D hard to call. The V end lost 1 base, the J end lost 10 bases, and 12 bases lay between the germline ends. Per the germline V gene, CDR1 is SGHVS and CDR2 is FQNEAQ. This CDR3 has 13 amino acids.

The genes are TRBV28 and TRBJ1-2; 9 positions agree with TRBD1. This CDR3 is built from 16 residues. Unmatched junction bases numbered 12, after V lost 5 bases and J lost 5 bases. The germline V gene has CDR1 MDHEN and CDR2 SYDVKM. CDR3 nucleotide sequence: TGTGCCAGCAGTCCCCCCCAGGGACAGGGCCGATATGGCTACACCTTC. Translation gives CASSPPQGQGRYGYTF.

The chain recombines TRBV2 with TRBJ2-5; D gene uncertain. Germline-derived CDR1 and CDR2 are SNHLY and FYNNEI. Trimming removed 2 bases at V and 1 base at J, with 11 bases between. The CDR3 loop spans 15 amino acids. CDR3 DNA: TGTGCCAGCAGTGAACTGGTGGAGCTCCAAGAGACCCAGTACTTC. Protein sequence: CASSELVELQETQYF.